Detailed here is one T cell receptor beta chain. The antigen remains unidentified. The junction does not match germline at one end; this may be a read error. With 60 Vbeta and 13 Jbeta primers, the PCR was carried out. The data were produced by immunoSEQ multiplex PCR, yet TCRdb's version contains in-frame clones alone and is incomplete. In the table there are under 300,000 clones, 86% of which are singletons. There are 14 residues in the CDR3. Germline V gene lookup returns CDR1 SQVTM and CDR2 ANQGSEA. The data were taken from a study of cytomegalovirus exposure and HLA in healthy donors. Study outcomes and limitations: TCR beta V- and J-gene trimming was later associated with a missense DCLRE1C variant. A few chains linked to CMV were shown in vitro to be specific for CMV antigens.

The sequence derives from a man between 40 and 49 years old in good health and CMV-seropositive. This sequence joins TRBV29-1 and TRBJ1-1, with D tentatively TRBD1 (6 bases). The sequenced sample consisted of PBMCs. CDR3 in amino acids: CGVDSNQGITEAFF. Here the CDR3 DNA reads TGCGGCGTTGATAGTAACCAGGGGATCACTGAAGCTTTCTTT.